This is a list of T cell receptor beta chains from one sample in a study of blood T cell dynamics during melanoma immunotherapy. Data came from immunoSEQ multiplex PCR; TCRdb stores just in-frame clones and leaves some out. This sample yields fewer than 7,500 clones, of which roughly 87% are seen a single time; about 3.3% belongs to the top ten. The sequencing here drew on blood, taken from a patient treated with checkpoint blockade. The receptors come from a human donor with melanoma. CDR3s include the opening cysteine and the closing phenylalanine or tryptophan. The D gene is left open where the match is weak. Some rows mark clone size as missing; the rest say once, few, many or name a class of expanded clone.

D gene: -; J gene: TRBJ1-2; clone size: few; V gene: TRBV28; CDR3 DNA: TGTGCCAGCAGTTATCTTAACTATGGCTACACCTTC; CDR3 protein: CASSYLNYGYTF
D gene: TRBD1; J gene: TRBJ2-7; clone size: -; V gene: TRBV7-9; CDR3 DNA: TGTGCCAGCAGACCCCGGGACAGTACCTACGAGCAGTACTTC; CDR3 protein: CASRPRDSTYEQYF
D gene: -; J gene: TRBJ1-1; clone size: -; V gene: TRBV7-2; CDR3 DNA: TGTGCCAGCAGCCAAGAACAGGGAGGTGGCGCTGAAGCTTTCTTT; CDR3 protein: CASSQEQGGGAEAFF
D gene: TRBD1; J gene: TRBJ1-6; clone size: -; V gene: TRBV30; CDR3 DNA: TGTGCCGGACAAACAGGGGGACGATCACCCCTCCACTTT; CDR3 protein: CAGQTGGRSPLHF
D gene: TRBD1; J gene: TRBJ1-2; clone size: -; V gene: TRBV5-6; CDR3 DNA: TGTGCCAGCAGCCCTACGCCGGGACAGCGAACCGGCTACACCTTC; CDR3 protein: CASSPTPGQRTGYTF
D gene: TRBD1; J gene: TRBJ1-5; clone size: -; V gene: TRBV5-6; CDR3 DNA: TGTGCCAGCAGCCTCAACCGACAGGGCAGTGAGCCCCAGCATTTT; CDR3 protein: CASSLNRQGSEPQHF
D gene: -; J gene: TRBJ2-3; clone size: -; V gene: TRBV7-3; CDR3 DNA: TGTGCCAGCAGCGCCGGTACCACAGATACGCAGTATTTT; CDR3 protein: CASSAGTTDTQYF
D gene: TRBD1; J gene: TRBJ1-5; clone size: few; V gene: TRBV7-6; CDR3 DNA: TGTGCCAGCAGCCCGACAGGGGGAGAACAGCCCCAGCATTTT; CDR3 protein: CASSPTGGEQPQHF
D gene: -; J gene: TRBJ2-1; clone size: -; V gene: TRBV6-1; CDR3 DNA: TGTGCCAGCAGAGGGAGCGCCTACAATGAGCAGTTCTTC; CDR3 protein: CASRGSAYNEQFF
D gene: -; J gene: TRBJ2-3; clone size: -; V gene: TRBV27; CDR3 DNA: TGTGCCAGCAGTGAACACCGGGACCCACTTCGACGTCGAGATACGCAGTATTTT; CDR3 protein: CASSEHRDPLRRRDTQYF
D gene: -; J gene: TRBJ1-2; clone size: -; V gene: TRBV14; CDR3 DNA: TGTGCCAGCAGCCAAGATTTGAGGGAAGGCTTATATGGCTACACCTTC; CDR3 protein: CASSQDLREGLYGYTF
D gene: -; J gene: TRBJ1-2; clone size: -; V gene: TRBV5-1; CDR3 DNA: TGCGCCAGCAGCTTGGCTGGAGCCCAAGGGGGCTACACCTTC; CDR3 protein: CASSLAGAQGGYTF
D gene: -; J gene: TRBJ2-7; clone size: -; V gene: TRBV28; CDR3 DNA: TGTGCCAGCGGTATTAGGAACGAGCAGTACTTC; CDR3 protein: CASGIRNEQYF
D gene: -; J gene: TRBJ1-1; clone size: -; V gene: TRBV7-2; CDR3 DNA: TGTGCCAGCAGCTTAACGACGGAAATGAACACTGAAGCTTTCTTT; CDR3 protein: CASSLTTEMNTEAFF
D gene: -; J gene: TRBJ1-2; clone size: -; V gene: TRBV28; CDR3 DNA: TGTGCCAGCAGTTTAGAGTTATTCCAGACAGGCTACACCTTC; CDR3 protein: CASSLELFQTGYTF
D gene: -; J gene: TRBJ2-1; clone size: -; V gene: TRBV6-1; CDR3 DNA: TGTGCCAGCAGTGTACAGGAGACCCTCGTCAATGAGCAGTTCTTC; CDR3 protein: CASSVQETLVNEQFF
D gene: -; J gene: TRBJ2-7; clone size: -; V gene: TRBV6-1; CDR3 DNA: TGTGCCAGCAGTGAAGCGCACCAGTCCTACGAGCAGTACTTC; CDR3 protein: CASSEAHQSYEQYF
D gene: TRBD1; J gene: TRBJ2-7; clone size: -; V gene: TRBV5-6; CDR3 DNA: TGTGCCAGCAGCTTGGGGGACAGGGGTTTTATCTACGAGCAGTACTTC; CDR3 protein: CASSLGDRGFIYEQYF
D gene: TRBD1; J gene: TRBJ1-4; clone size: -; V gene: TRBV5-6; CDR3 DNA: TGTGCCAGCAGCATAAGACAGGGGAAAGGCGAAAAACTGTTTTTT; CDR3 protein: CASSIRQGKGEKLFF
D gene: -; J gene: TRBJ1-1; clone size: -; V gene: TRBV15; CDR3 DNA: TGTGCCACCAGCAGAAACAGGGTCGGAAACACTGAAGCTTTCTTT; CDR3 protein: CATSRNRVGNTEAFF
D gene: -; J gene: TRBJ1-5; clone size: -; V gene: TRBV4-3; CDR3 DNA: TGCGCCAGCAGCCTTAAAACAGGGTTTGATCAGCCCCAGCATTTT; CDR3 protein: CASSLKTGFDQPQHF
D gene: -; J gene: TRBJ1-2; clone size: -; V gene: TRBV6-1; CDR3 DNA: TGTGCCAGCAGGCTGGATAACTATGGCTACACCTTC; CDR3 protein: CASRLDNYGYTF
D gene: -; J gene: TRBJ1-1; clone size: once; V gene: TRBV28; CDR3 DNA: TGTGCCAGCAGTTCATCAAGCGGGACCATCAACACTGAAGCTTTCTTT; CDR3 protein: CASSSSSGTINTEAFF
D gene: -; J gene: TRBJ2-1; clone size: -; V gene: TRBV14; CDR3 DNA: TGTGCCAGCAGCCCCGGGTGGGGCCCTCGTGTTGAGCAGTTCTTC; CDR3 protein: CASSPGWGPRVEQFF
D gene: -; J gene: TRBJ2-6; clone size: -; V gene: TRBV19; CDR3 DNA: TGTGCCAGTAGTCAAAATACAGGGCCTGGGGCCAACGTCCTGACTTTC; CDR3 protein: CASSQNTGPGANVLTF
D gene: TRBD1; J gene: TRBJ2-3; clone size: -; V gene: TRBV7-2; CDR3 DNA: TGTGCCAGCAGCTTAGGCACCTCACCCGGGACAGGGGGGGCAGATACGCAGTATTTT; CDR3 protein: CASSLGTSPGTGGADTQYF
D gene: TRBD1; J gene: TRBJ2-7; clone size: -; V gene: TRBV5-1; CDR3 DNA: TGCGCCAGCAGCGAACAGGGGGCTGACGAGCAGTACTTC; CDR3 protein: CASSEQGADEQYF
D gene: -; J gene: TRBJ1-1; clone size: -; V gene: TRBV5-6; CDR3 DNA: TGTGCCAGCAGCCTCCAGGGCGTTGTTGGAGAAGCTTTCTTT; CDR3 protein: CASSLQGVVGEAFF
D gene: -; J gene: TRBJ2-7; clone size: -; V gene: TRBV4-2; CDR3 DNA: TGTGCCAGCAGCCCGTCGCAGGGCGGGTCCCCCTACGAGCAGTACTTC; CDR3 protein: CASSPSQGGSPYEQYF
D gene: -; J gene: TRBJ1-5; clone size: -; V gene: TRBV19; CDR3 DNA: TGTGCCAGTAGTATAGATTTAAGCCTCGGGGGTACCCAGCATTTT; CDR3 protein: CASSIDLSLGGTQHF
D gene: -; J gene: TRBJ2-7; clone size: -; V gene: TRBV19; CDR3 DNA: TGTGCCAGTAGTATAGATCCCCAGAGGCAGTACTTC; CDR3 protein: CASSIDPQRQYF
D gene: TRBD2; J gene: TRBJ2-1; clone size: -; V gene: TRBV7-2; CDR3 DNA: TGTGCCAGCAGCCGCCGGCTAGCGGGAGAGAATGAGCAGTTCTTC; CDR3 protein: CASSRRLAGENEQFF
D gene: -; J gene: TRBJ1-5; clone size: -; V gene: TRBV19; CDR3 DNA: TGTGCCAGTAGTAGAGGGGGAAGCAATCAGCCCCAGCATTTT; CDR3 protein: CASSRGGSNQPQHF
D gene: TRBD1; J gene: TRBJ2-3; clone size: -; V gene: TRBV19; CDR3 DNA: TGTGCCAGTAGTATAGACGGGACAGGGACCTTCACAGATACGCAGTATTTT; CDR3 protein: CASSIDGTGTFTDTQYF
D gene: -; J gene: TRBJ1-1; clone size: -; V gene: TRBV15; CDR3 DNA: TGTGCCACCAGCTGGAGGGAGCTGAACACTGAAGCTTTCTTT; CDR3 protein: CATSWRELNTEAFF
D gene: TRBD1; J gene: TRBJ1-2; clone size: -; V gene: TRBV27; CDR3 DNA: TGTGCCAGCAGCCCGATCACAGGGGGAGGAGGCTACACCTTC; CDR3 protein: CASSPITGGGGYTF
D gene: -; J gene: TRBJ2-4; clone size: -; V gene: TRBV2; CDR3 DNA: TGTGTCCAGCTCAACAGGGATGAGGACATTCAGTACTTC; CDR3 protein: CVQLNRDEDIQYF
D gene: -; J gene: TRBJ2-3; clone size: -; V gene: TRBV5-1; CDR3 DNA: TGCGCCAGCAGCGAGGGGACCACAGATACGCAGTATTTT; CDR3 protein: CASSEGTTDTQYF
D gene: -; J gene: TRBJ1-1; clone size: -; V gene: TRBV5-5; CDR3 DNA: TGTGCCAGCAGCTTGGCCCCAGGGGCGAACACTGAAGCTTTCTTT; CDR3 protein: CASSLAPGANTEAFF
D gene: -; J gene: TRBJ2-3; clone size: -; V gene: TRBV11-2; CDR3 DNA: TGTGCCAGCAGCTTAGATTTTCCAGATACGCAGTATTTT; CDR3 protein: CASSLDFPDTQYF
D gene: TRBD2; J gene: TRBJ2-5; clone size: -; V gene: TRBV4-3; CDR3 DNA: TGCGCCAGCAGCCAAGATCGTGCTAGCGGGGGGGCTGGAGAGACCCAGTACTTC; CDR3 protein: CASSQDRASGGAGETQYF
D gene: TRBD2; J gene: TRBJ2-1; clone size: -; V gene: TRBV5-4; CDR3 DNA: TGTGCCAGCAGCTGGGGGGGTTTCTCCTACAATGAGCAGTTCTTC; CDR3 protein: CASSWGGFSYNEQFF
D gene: -; J gene: TRBJ1-3; clone size: -; V gene: TRBV28; CDR3 DNA: TGTGCCAGCACCCAAGCGGTTTTCTCTGGAAACACCATATATTTT; CDR3 protein: CASTQAVFSGNTIYF
D gene: -; J gene: TRBJ2-3; clone size: -; V gene: TRBV29-1; CDR3 DNA: TGCAGCGTTGGCGGGGCTAGCGCAGATACGCAGTATTTT; CDR3 protein: CSVGGASADTQYF